The 5 T cell receptor beta chains below were found in one sample sequenced in a study of Ad26.COV2.S vaccination and SARS-CoV-2 variants. Treatment indicated: some 20 received Ad26.COV2.S at low or high dose, single or two shots; about 5 received placebo; per-sample allocation not given. Sample collection was performed on day 63 after the first vaccine or placebo injection. This table comes from immunoSEQ multiplex PCR, and its TCRdb copy is limited to in-frame clones, with some not included. The sample carries 350,000 to 500,000 clones, 75% to 95% recorded once. The sequencing here drew on peripheral blood, taken in a trial of Ad26.COV2.S vaccine versus placebo. The receptors originated from a person aged 18 to 65 who received the Ad26.COV2.S COVID-19 vaccine or a placebo.

V and J are TRBV15 and TRBJ2-7, with a weak D call TRBD2 (6 bases). The CDR3 covers 14 residues. With 0 bases removed from V and 4 bases from J, the gap between germline ends came to 10 bases. Per the germline V gene, CDR1 is LNHNV and CDR2 is YYDKDF (reference sequence). The CDR3 spells CATSRDWEDYEQYF. The CDR3 nucleotides read TGTGCCACCAGCAGAGATTGGGAGGATTACGAGCAGTACTTC.

A single count supports this clone. This chain links TRBV6-1 with TRBJ2-7; D gene ambiguous. CDR1 MNHNS and CDR2 SASEGT come from the germline V gene. CDR3 size: 14 residues. Deletions cut 2 bases from V and 0 bases from J, with 8 bases between. The CDR3 loop reads CASSELYSSYEQYF. As DNA, the CDR3 is TGTGCCAGCAGTGAACTCTACAGCTCCTACGAGCAGTACTTC.

The rearrangement joins TRBV18 to TRBJ1-4; D not certain. Trimming took off 6 bases at V and 3 bases at J, with 11 bases between the two ends. The CDR3 has 14 amino acids. Germline V gives CDR1 KGHSH, CDR2 LQKENI. CDR3 amino acids: CASSPYTANEKLFF. Written as DNA, the CDR3 is TGTGCCAGCTCCCCTTACACGGCTAATGAAAAACTGTTTTTT.

As regards this clone: The sample contains more than one DNA sequence encoding this CDR3. The V gene is TRBV5-4, the J gene TRBJ2-2; tentatively, D is TRBD2 (6 bases). Germline V gene sequence: CDR1 SGHNT, CDR2 YYREEE (reference sequence). Between the trimmed V and J ends, which lost 0 bases and 0 bases, there was a span of 6 bases. The CDR3 runs 15 residues. The CDR3, as DNA: TGTGCCAGCAGCTTGGGACTAGCGAACACCGGGGAGCTGTTTTTT. Its translation: CASSLGLANTGELFF.

CDR3 loop: CASGRQGDQPQHF. CDR3 nucleotide sequence: TGTGCCAGCGGAAGACAGGGAGATCAGCCCCAGCATTTT. This chain uses TRBV7-2 with TRBJ1-5; 7 bases are a match to TRBD1. Germline V CDR1 and CDR2: SGHTA, FQGNSA. The CDR3 covers 13 residues. With 8 bases clipped from V and 5 bases from J, the junction kept 6 bases outside the gene matches.